These T cell receptor beta chains were read from a single sample in a study of T cell responses to AZD1222 COVID-19 vaccine. Clones were sequenced by immunoSEQ multiplex PCR, and TCRdb holds only the in-frame ones, with some missing. The repertoire holds roughly 150,000 clones, around 93% seen once, with about 3.8% in the top ten. The sample consisted of peripheral blood, taken 28 days after the second AZD1222 dose. These receptors came from an adult who received the AZD1222 COVID-19 vaccine. CDR3s include the opening cysteine and the closing phenylalanine or tryptophan. A D gene is named only where the DNA matches it firmly. The size entry is marked missing in some rows and otherwise reads once, few, many or a size class.

D	length	J	V	size	DNA	CDR3
-	15	TRBJ2-3	TRBV12-5	-	TGTGCTAGTGGTACCTCTGGGCGGCAAGGGGATACGCAGTATTTT	CASGTSGRQGDTQYF
-	13	TRBJ2-7	TRBV27	few	TGTGCCAGCAGTCGTGGGGGGCAGTTCGAGCAGTACTTC	CASSRGGQFEQYF
-	15	TRBJ2-4	TRBV29-1	-	TGCAGCGTGAAAAAGGCACGGGGTCCGAAAAACATTCAGTACTTC	CSVKKARGPKNIQYF
-	14	TRBJ1-1	TRBV3-1/TRBV3-2	-	TGTGCCAGCAGCCAAGAGGGGGCGACCACTGAAGCTTTCTTT	CASSQEGATTEAFF
TRBD2	15	TRBJ2-3	TRBV20-1	-	TGCAGTGCTAGTGGCGGGAGGGCCACCGAGGATACGCAGTATTTT	CSASGGRATEDTQYF
-	15	TRBJ2-5	TRBV6-1	-	TGTGCCAGCAGTGAAGAACCCGTCAGGGGTGAGACCCAGTACTTC	CASSEEPVRGETQYF
TRBD2	14	TRBJ2-1	TRBV2	-	TGTGCCAGCGGAGCGGGAGGCACGGGGAATGAGCAGTTCTTC	CASGAGGTGNEQFF
-	14	TRBJ1-2	TRBV3-1/TRBV3-2	-	TGTGCCAGCAGAAAGGTAGGGCAGAACTATGGCTACACCTTC	CASRKVGQNYGYTF
-	14	TRBJ1-3	TRBV4-2	once	TGTGCCAGCAGCCAAGATACATCTGGAAACACCATATATTTT	CASSQDTSGNTIYF
-	14	TRBJ1-1	TRBV11-1	-	TGTGCCAGCAGCCCGGCGGGGGTCGGCACTGAAGCTTTCTTT	CASSPAGVGTEAFF
-	16	TRBJ1-1	TRBV18	-	TGTGCCAGCTCTACCAAAAGGGGGTCGATGAACACTGAAGCTTTCTTT	CASSTKRGSMNTEAFF
-	14	TRBJ1-1	TRBV6-5	-	TGTGCCAGCAGTTACTCTTCAGGCGGCACTGAAGCTTTCTTT	CASSYSSGGTEAFF
-	16	TRBJ1-1	TRBV10-3	-	TGTGCCATCAGCCCTCCTCAGGGTCGGGCGAACACTGAAGCTTTCTTT	CAISPPQGRANTEAFF
-	14	TRBJ2-4	TRBV15	-	TGTGCCACCAGCTGGAGTGCCCTCGGGAACATTCAGTACTTC	CATSWSALGNIQYF
-	14	TRBJ2-5	TRBV15	-	TGTGCCACCAGCCTGGGTGGGGGAGACGAGACCCAGTACTTC	CATSLGGGDETQYF
TRBD2	16	TRBJ2-3	TRBV9	-	TGTGCCAGCAGCCCCCGGGGCGGGAGTGGTGCAGATACGCAGTATTTT	CASSPRGGSGADTQYF
TRBD2	14	TRBJ2-1	TRBV6-5	-	TGTGCCAGCAGTTCCCGGACTAGCGGGGGGCCCCAGTTCTTC	CASSSRTSGGPQFF
-	12	TRBJ1-6	TRBV19	-	TGTGCCAGTAGTAAAATGGATTCACCCCTCCACTTT	CASSKMDSPLHF
-	13	TRBJ1-1	TRBV7-9	-	TGTGCCAGCAGCTTTCTAGGATCGGCGCTGGCTTTCTTT	CASSFLGSALAFF
TRBD2	18	TRBJ2-2	TRBV7-2	-	TGTGCCAGCAGCCCACCTGGACTAGCGGGAGGTCGCACCGGGGAGCTGTTTTTT	CASSPPGLAGGRTGELFF
-	15	TRBJ2-2	TRBV3-1/TRBV3-2	-	TGTGCCAGCAGCCAAGGGACAGTGATAACCGGGGAGCTGTTTTTT	CASSQGTVITGELFF
-	13	TRBJ1-1	TRBV13	few	TGTGCCAGCAGCCCTAGTCTGAACACTGAAGCTTTCTTT	CASSPSLNTEAFF
-	14	TRBJ2-7	TRBV24-1	-	TGTGCCACCAGTGATTTTTCTACTAGATATGAGCAGTACTTC	CATSDFSTRYEQYF
-	15	TRBJ2-7	TRBV28	-	TGTGCCAGCAGCCCTCACAGGGACGTTCGCTACGAGCAGTACTTC	CASSPHRDVRYEQYF
TRBD1	12	TRBJ2-7	TRBV13	-	TGTGCCAGCAGTTCTAGGGGGCGTGAGCAGTACTTC	CASSSRGREQYF
-	16	TRBJ2-3	TRBV5-1	-	TGCGCCAGCAGCCCGATTACAGGGTCGGTCACAGATACGCAGTATTTT	CASSPITGSVTDTQYF
-	12	TRBJ1-2	TRBV11-2	-	TGTGCCAGCAGTAGAGAGGGGGATGGCTACACCTTC	CASSREGDGYTF
-	15	TRBJ1-3	TRBV6-2/TRBV6-3	-	TGTGCCAGCAGCCTCCCGAACAGGTCTGGAAACACCATATATTTT	CASSLPNRSGNTIYF
-	14	TRBJ1-2	TRBV5-8	once	TGTGCCAGCAGCTTGGATCGGGGGGCGCGGGGCTACACCTTC	CASSLDRGARGYTF
TRBD1	17	TRBJ2-6	TRBV6-6	-	TGTGCCAGCAGTCCCCGGGACAGGGGGCCTGGGGCCAACGTCCTGACTTTC	CASSPRDRGPGANVLTF
-	14	TRBJ1-1	TRBV5-1	-	TGCGCCAGCAGCTTTAGGCGGGGGAACACTGAAGCTTTCTTT	CASSFRRGNTEAFF
-	14	TRBJ2-5	TRBV7-7	-	TGTGCCAGCAGTCAGACAGGCCTCCAAGAGACCCAGTACTTC	CASSQTGLQETQYF
-	19	TRBJ2-1	TRBV24-1	-	TGTGCCACCAGTGATTTAGTCCGGGAAAAGCCCCCACTGTGGAATGAGCAGTTCTTC	CATSDLVREKPPLWNEQFF
TRBD1	12	TRBJ2-5	TRBV29-1	-	TGCAGCGGGGACAGGGGCGGGGAGACCCAGTACTTC	CSGDRGGETQYF
TRBD2	14	TRBJ2-7	TRBV9	-	TGTGCCAGCAGCGTAGGTGGGGGGGCCTACGAGCAGTACTTC	CASSVGGGAYEQYF
-	16	TRBJ2-5	TRBV7-9	once	TGTGCCAGCAGCTTAGCCCTGGGGACTTCTCAAGAGACCCAGTACTTC	CASSLALGTSQETQYF
TRBD1	13	TRBJ1-1	TRBV6-4	-	TGTGCCAGCAGTGCGACAGGGGTCACTGAAGCTTTCTTT	CASSATGVTEAFF
-	16	TRBJ2-1	TRBV4-2	-	TGTGCCAGCAGCCAAGATGCCCGGGGCCTTTACAATGAGCAGTTCTTC	CASSQDARGLYNEQFF
-	13	TRBJ2-7	TRBV5-1	-	TGCGCCAGCAAGGAGGACAGCCTTCTTGAGCAGTACTTC	CASKEDSLLEQYF
TRBD2	14	TRBJ2-3	TRBV5-5	-	TGTGCCAGCAGCTTCGGGGGGGACACAGATACGCAGTATTTT	CASSFGGDTDTQYF
-	13	TRBJ1-2	TRBV24-1	-	TGTGCCACCAGTGAAGGACAGAACTATGGCTACACCTTC	CATSEGQNYGYTF